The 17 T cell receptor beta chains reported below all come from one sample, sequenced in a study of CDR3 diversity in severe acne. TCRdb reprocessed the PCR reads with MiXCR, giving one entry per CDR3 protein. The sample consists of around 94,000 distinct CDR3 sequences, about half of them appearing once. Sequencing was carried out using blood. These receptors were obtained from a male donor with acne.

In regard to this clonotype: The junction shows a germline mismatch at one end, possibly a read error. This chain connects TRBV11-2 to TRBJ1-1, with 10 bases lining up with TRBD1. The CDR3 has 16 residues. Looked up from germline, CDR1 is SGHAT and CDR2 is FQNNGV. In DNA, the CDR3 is TGTGCCAGTTGGGACAGGGGAAGAGGACTGAACACTGAGGCTTTCTTT. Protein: CASWDRGRGLNTEAFF.

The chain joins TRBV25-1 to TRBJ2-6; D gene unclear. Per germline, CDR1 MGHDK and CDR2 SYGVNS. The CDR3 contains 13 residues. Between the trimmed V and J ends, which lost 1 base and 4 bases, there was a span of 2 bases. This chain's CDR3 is CASSESGANVLTF. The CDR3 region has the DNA TGTGCCAGCAGTGAATCCGGGGCCAACGTCCTGACTTTC.

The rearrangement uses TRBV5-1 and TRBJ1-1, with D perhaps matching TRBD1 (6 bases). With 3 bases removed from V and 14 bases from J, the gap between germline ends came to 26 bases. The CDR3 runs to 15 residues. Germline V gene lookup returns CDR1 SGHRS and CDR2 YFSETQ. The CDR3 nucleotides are TGCGCCAGCAGCTCACCGGGACTAGGGGTGGGGGCAGCCTTCTTT. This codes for CASSSPGLGVGAAFF.

This CDR3 reads CASSPGKGQGKNEQYF. DNA for the CDR3: TGTGCCAGCAGCCCCGGGAAGGGACAGGGGAAGAACGAGCAGTACTTC. The chain combines TRBV7-3 with TRBJ2-7, with 10 bases matching TRBD1. CDR1 and CDR2 (germline): SGHTA, FQGTGA. V trimming: 5 bases; J trimming: 5 bases; junction bases outside the gene matches: 12. The CDR3 covers 16 residues.

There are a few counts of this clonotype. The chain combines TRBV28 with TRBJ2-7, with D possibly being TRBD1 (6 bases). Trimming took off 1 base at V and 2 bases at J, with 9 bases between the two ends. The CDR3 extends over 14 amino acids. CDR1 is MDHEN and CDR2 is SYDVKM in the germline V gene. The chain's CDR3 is CASSLSAGAYEQYV. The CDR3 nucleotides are TGTGCCAGCAGTTTATCTGCAGGGGCCTACGAGCAGTACGTC.

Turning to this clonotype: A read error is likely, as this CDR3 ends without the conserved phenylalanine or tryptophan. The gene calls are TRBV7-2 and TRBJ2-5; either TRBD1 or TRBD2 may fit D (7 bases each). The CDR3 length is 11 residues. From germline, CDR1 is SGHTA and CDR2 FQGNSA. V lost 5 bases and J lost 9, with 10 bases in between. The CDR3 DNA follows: TGTGCCAGCAGCCAGGGGGGGGCCCAGTACCTC. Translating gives CASSQGGAQYL.

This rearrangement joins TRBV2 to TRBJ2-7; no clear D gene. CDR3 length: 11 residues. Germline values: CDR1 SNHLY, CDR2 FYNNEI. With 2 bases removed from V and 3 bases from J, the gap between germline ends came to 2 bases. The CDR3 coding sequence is TGTGCCAGCAGTGAATTCTACGAGCAGTACTTC. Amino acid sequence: CASSEFYEQYF.

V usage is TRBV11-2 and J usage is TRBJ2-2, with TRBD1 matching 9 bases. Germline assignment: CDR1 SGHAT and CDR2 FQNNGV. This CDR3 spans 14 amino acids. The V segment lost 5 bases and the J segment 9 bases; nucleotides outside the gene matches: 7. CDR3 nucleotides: TGTGCCAGCAGCCCCGGACAGGGGAGACGGGAGCTGTTTTTT. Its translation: CASSPGQGRRELFF.

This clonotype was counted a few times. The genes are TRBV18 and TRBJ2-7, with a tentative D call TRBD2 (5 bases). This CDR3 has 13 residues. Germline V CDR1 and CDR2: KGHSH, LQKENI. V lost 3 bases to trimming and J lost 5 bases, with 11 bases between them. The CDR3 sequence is CASSPVGRHEQYF. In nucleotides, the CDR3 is TGTGCCAGCTCACCGGTAGGGAGACACGAGCAGTACTTC.

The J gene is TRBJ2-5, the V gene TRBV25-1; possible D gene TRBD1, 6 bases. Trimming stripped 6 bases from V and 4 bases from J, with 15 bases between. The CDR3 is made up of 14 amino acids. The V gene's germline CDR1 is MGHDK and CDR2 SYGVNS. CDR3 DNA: TGTGCCAGCAGCTTATCGGCAGGGGTAGAGACCCAGTACTTC. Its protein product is CASSLSAGVETQYF.

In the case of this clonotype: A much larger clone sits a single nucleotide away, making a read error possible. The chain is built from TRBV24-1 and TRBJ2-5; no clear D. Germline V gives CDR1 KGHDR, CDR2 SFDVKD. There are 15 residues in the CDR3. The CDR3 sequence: CATSDYLSPQETRYF. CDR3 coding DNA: TGTGCCACCAGTGATTATCTCTCTCCCCAGGAGACCCGGTACTTC.

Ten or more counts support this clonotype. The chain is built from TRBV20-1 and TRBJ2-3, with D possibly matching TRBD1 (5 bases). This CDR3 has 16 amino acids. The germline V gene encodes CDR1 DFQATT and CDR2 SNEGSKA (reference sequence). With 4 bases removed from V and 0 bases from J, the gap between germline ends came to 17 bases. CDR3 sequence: CSANLIKGISTDTQYF. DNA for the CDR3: TGCAGTGCTAACCTCATTAAGGGGATTAGCACAGATACGCAGTATTTT.

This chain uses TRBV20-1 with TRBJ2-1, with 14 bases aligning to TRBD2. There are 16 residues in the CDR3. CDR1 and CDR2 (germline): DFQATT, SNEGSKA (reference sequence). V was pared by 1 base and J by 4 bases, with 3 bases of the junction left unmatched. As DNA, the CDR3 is TGCAGTGCTAGAGGACTAGCGGGAGGGCCTTACAATGAGCAGTTCTTC. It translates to CSARGLAGGPYNEQFF.

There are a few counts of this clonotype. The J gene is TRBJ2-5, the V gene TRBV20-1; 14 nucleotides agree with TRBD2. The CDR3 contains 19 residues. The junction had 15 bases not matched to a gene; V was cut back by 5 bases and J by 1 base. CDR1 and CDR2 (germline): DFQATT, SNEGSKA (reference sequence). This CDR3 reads CSAQFGTSGSQNSQETQYF. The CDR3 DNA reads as TGCAGTGCTCAATTTGGGACTAGCGGGAGCCAGAATTCCCAAGAGACCCAGTACTTC.

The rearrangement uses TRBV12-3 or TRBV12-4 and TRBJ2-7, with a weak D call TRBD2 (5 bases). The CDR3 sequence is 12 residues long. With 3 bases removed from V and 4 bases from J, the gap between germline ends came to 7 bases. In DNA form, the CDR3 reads TGTGCCAGCAGTTTGGAGGCGTACGAGCAGTACTTC. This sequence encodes CASSLEAYEQYF.

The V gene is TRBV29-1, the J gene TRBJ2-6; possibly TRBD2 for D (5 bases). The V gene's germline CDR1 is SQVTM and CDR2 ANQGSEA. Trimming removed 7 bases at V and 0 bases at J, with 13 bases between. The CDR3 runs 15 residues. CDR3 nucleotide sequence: TGCAGCGGCTTACTAGTCAGCTCTGGGGCCAACGTCCTGACTTTC. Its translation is CSGLLVSSGANVLTF.

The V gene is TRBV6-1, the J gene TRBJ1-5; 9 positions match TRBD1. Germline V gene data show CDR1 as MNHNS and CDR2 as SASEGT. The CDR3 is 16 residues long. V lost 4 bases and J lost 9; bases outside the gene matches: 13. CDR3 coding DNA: TGTGCCAGCAGTGCCACCGGGACAGGGCTTTTAGGGCCCCAGCATTTT. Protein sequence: CASSATGTGLLGPQHF.